The clone carrying this T cell receptor (beta chain) was observed a few times. The CDR3 extends over 16 amino acids. Germline-derived CDR1 and CDR2 are LNHDA and SQIVND (reference sequence). V was clipped by 4 bases and J by 8 bases; unmatched bases: 13. As originally analysed: For nucleated cells, counts were estimated from reference gene primer amplification. Clones were sequenced by immunoSEQ multiplex PCR, and TCRdb holds only the in-frame ones, with some missing. V and J calls and clone size are those listed in that table; D and trimming were worked out from the DNA. The sample holds more than 65,000 clones, 65% to 85% seen once. This sample stems from a study of blood T cell repertoires in COVID-19. Whole-study context: Italy, Spain and the United States were the sources of the convalescent and acute COVID-19 samples.

V and J are TRBV19 and TRBJ1-4; 7 bases fit TRBD1. The TCR comes from a man aged 50-60 years with acute or convalescent COVID-19. The material sequenced was peripheral blood. As DNA, the CDR3 is TGTGCCAGTAGTACTATACAGGGGTCCCCTGGGGAAAAACTGTTTTTT. It is translated as CASSTIQGSPGEKLFF. Full variable domain (missing parts from reference TRBV19 and TRBJ1-4): DGGITQSPKYLFRKEGQNVTLSCEQNLNHDAMYWYRQDPGQGLRLIYYSQIVNDFQKGDIAEGYSVSREKKESFPLTVTSAQKNPTAFYLCASSTIQGSPGEKLFFGSGTQLSVL.